Listed below are T cell receptor beta chains from one sample, sequenced in a study of T cell repertoires in cytomegalovirus infection. Their target antigens are unknown. TCRdb independently ran MiXCR on the reads; one entry per CDR3 protein. There are roughly 500,000 distinct CDR3 sequences in the sample; around 35% occur only once, and 17% lies in the top ten. The sample here was cultured PBMCs, taken from culture after CMV antigen stimulation. These receptors originate from a human donor in good health (CMV status not recorded). Some clones in this sample may be carry-over from other donors' samples. Each CDR3 is given with its conserved first and last residue.

V: TRBV4-1; CDR3: CASSQVGLAGGLMNEQFF
V: TRBV14; CDR3: CASSQDRGGNTGELFF
V: TRBV7-8; CDR3: CASSFLQGGGELFF
V: TRBV19; CDR3: CASSIDPGLLTYNEQFF
V: TRBV13; CDR3: CASSRSVGTSAYNEQFF
V: TRBV7-6; CDR3: CASSLKGVTGSRNQPQHF
V: TRBV27; CDR3: CASSLSAGGEYNEQFF
V: TRBV11-1; CDR3: CASSNPGGVETQYF
V: TRBV27; CDR3: CASTLRGGYTRAFF
V: TRBV20-1; CDR3: CSAKRRLAGVRETQYF
V: TRBV12-3/TRBV12-4; CDR3: CASSSQAGHTDTQYF
V: TRBV6-2/TRBV6-3; CDR3: CASSYRPGHNSPLHF
V: TRBV19; CDR3: CASSIGLQGNTEAFF
V: TRBV14; CDR3: CASSQDNRRGETQYF
V: TRBV7-2; CDR3: CASSLLRGATEAFF
V: TRBV7-8; CDR3: CASSLGIRNEQFF
V: TRBV28; CDR3: CASSRQGSSGSSNQPQHF
V: TRBV12-3/TRBV12-4; CDR3: CASRDYSSLNEQFF
V: TRBV28; CDR3: CASSLGRITDTQYF
V: TRBV6-5; CDR3: CASRRGTGAEAFF
V: TRBV9; CDR3: CASSVGGSRYNEQFF
V: TRBV28; CDR3: CATLGQGLSEQFF
V: TRBV28; CDR3: CASSLRTQGLSRPQHF
V: TRBV15; CDR3: CATSRDAGQETQYF
V: TRBV11-2; CDR3: CASSPQRGNNEQFF
V: TRBV24-1; CDR3: CATSDFGPAGSYNEQFF
V: TRBV28; CDR3: CASSFGGPGNQPQHF
V: TRBV19; CDR3: CASRWSGELFF
V: TRBV19; CDR3: CASSSGRAYNEQFF
V: TRBV6-6; CDR3: CASSYSLSYGDTQYF